Listed below are T cell receptor beta chains from one sample, sequenced in a study of T cell responses to AZD1222 COVID-19 vaccine. Data came from immunoSEQ multiplex PCR; TCRdb stores just in-frame clones and leaves some out. Altogether more than 85,000 clones are present, 86% being singletons, with the ten largest covering around 5%. The specimen comprised peripheral blood, sampled on day 0 of AZD1222 vaccination. Every receptor here comes from an adult in good health. Both conserved end residues are part of each CDR3. The D gene is left open where the match is weak. Where a row states a size, it is once, few, many or the class of an expanded clone; other rows omit it.

j_call clone_size v_call d_call cdr3_nt cdr3_aa
TRBJ2-3 . TRBV7-2 TRBD1 TGTGCCAGCAGCTTTAAGACAGGGCCAGATACGCAGTATTTT CASSFKTGPDTQYF
TRBJ2-3 . TRBV6-5 TRBD2 TGTGCCAGCAGCCGTGGGGGGGTGGGCACAGATACGCAGTATTTT CASSRGGVGTDTQYF
TRBJ1-1 . TRBV5-6 . TGTGCCAGCAGCTTGGGGGACGGGTTGAGAACTGAAGCTTTCTTT CASSLGDGLRTEAFF
TRBJ1-1 few TRBV27 . TGTGCCAGCAGTTTTACAGGACGGGACACTGAAGCTTTCTTT CASSFTGRDTEAFF
TRBJ2-2 once TRBV5-1 . TGCGCCAGCAGCCCGACGGAGAACACCGGGGAGCTGTTTTTT CASSPTENTGELFF
TRBJ2-1 . TRBV21-1 . TGTGCCAGCAGCCCCTCCTTGAGGGGGCCATCCAATGAGCAGTTCTTC CASSPSLRGPSNEQFF
TRBJ2-7 medium-sized TRBV7-9 . TGTGCCAGCAGCTTAGGGTCGACCAATTATAAGCAGTACTTC CASSLGSTNYKQYF
TRBJ1-2 . TRBV6-5 . TGTGCCAGCAGTTACGACAGGTCAGGCTATGGCTACACCTTC CASSYDRSGYGYTF
TRBJ1-2 . TRBV2 . TGTGCCAGCAGTGAAGGGTCAGGGAGCTCTAACTATGGCTACACCTTC CASSEGSGSSNYGYTF
TRBJ2-1 . TRBV29-1 . TGCAGCGTTGTGGCTAGCATCAATGAGCAGTTCTTC CSVVASINEQFF
TRBJ2-7 . TRBV7-2 TRBD2 TGTGCCAGCAGCTTAGCGGCCCCCCTGACTAGCGGGAGCTCCTACGAGCAGTACTTC CASSLAAPLTSGSSYEQYF
TRBJ1-6 . TRBV7-2 . TGTGCCAGCAGCTTAGGGTCGCCGCTAAGTTCACCCCTCCACTTT CASSLGSPLSSPLHF
TRBJ2-1 . TRBV12-3/TRBV12-4 . TGTGCCAGCAGTTTATCGATCAATGAGCAGTTCTTC CASSLSINEQFF
TRBJ2-2 . TRBV4-3 TRBD1 TGCGCCAGCAGCCCAACCGGGACAGGGGAGTCCGGGGAGCTGTTTTTT CASSPTGTGESGELFF
TRBJ1-2 . TRBV18 . TGTGCCAGCTCACCTCGGGGACAAGTCTATGGCTACACCTTC CASSPRGQVYGYTF
TRBJ2-1 once TRBV6-2/TRBV6-3 . TGTGCCAGCAGTCCCCCACCTTACAATGAGCAGTTCTTC CASSPPPYNEQFF
TRBJ1-3 . TRBV12-5 . TGTGCTAGTGACGGACGGTTCTCTGGAAACACCATATATTTT CASDGRFSGNTIYF
TRBJ2-2 . TRBV5-1 . TGCGCCAGCAGCGTGGCGGGGAAAGGGGCCGGGGAGCTGTTTTTT CASSVAGKGAGELFF
TRBJ1-5 . TRBV18 . TGTGCCAGCTCACCCCCAGGGACCAATCAGCCCCAGCATTTT CASSPPGTNQPQHF
TRBJ1-2 . TRBV28 . TGTGCCAGCAGTTTACCCTCCCAGAACAGACTCTATGGCTACACCTTC CASSLPSQNRLYGYTF
TRBJ1-2 . TRBV27 . TGTGCCAGCAGTTTATGGGACTATGGCTACACCTTC CASSLWDYGYTF
TRBJ2-3 few TRBV2 . TGTGCCAGCGCCGAAGGCGTCGGATTCACAGATACGCAGTATTTT CASAEGVGFTDTQYF
TRBJ1-1 . TRBV6-5 . TGTGCCAGCAGCCCGAGGTCAAAGAACACTGAAGCTTTCTTT CASSPRSKNTEAFF
TRBJ2-7 . TRBV7-8 TRBD1 TGTGCCAGCAGCTTAGTTTCCGGGACAGGGTCTCCCTACGAGCAGTACTTC CASSLVSGTGSPYEQYF
TRBJ2-5 . TRBV5-6 . TGTGCCAGCAGCTTCCTAGCCGGGGAGACCCAGTACTTC CASSFLAGETQYF
TRBJ1-1 . TRBV30 . TGTGCCTGGAGAAGGGAAGAAGCTTTCTTT CAWRREEAFF
TRBJ2-7 . TRBV30 . TGTGCCTGGAGTAAGAGGGGGTACGAGCAGTACTTC CAWSKRGYEQYF
TRBJ2-7 once TRBV24-1 TRBD1 TGTGCCACCAGTGATACTCCCACAGGGGGCGAGCAGTACTTC CATSDTPTGGEQYF
TRBJ1-2 once TRBV29-1 TRBD1 TGCAGCGTTGACCCCTCCACGGGACAGGGGAACTATGGCTACACCTTC CSVDPSTGQGNYGYTF
TRBJ1-4 . TRBV14 . TGTGCCAGCAGCCAAGGGGGGCCCGCTTTTGAAAAACTGTTTTTT CASSQGGPAFEKLFF
TRBJ1-6 . TRBV7-3 . TGTGCCAGCAGCTCCCAGACCAATTCACCCCTCCACTTT CASSSQTNSPLHF
TRBJ1-4 . TRBV12-3/TRBV12-4 . TGTGCCAGCAGTTTAAGCGGGGTTGAAAAACTGTTTTTT CASSLSGVEKLFF
TRBJ2-7 . TRBV21-1 . TGTGCCAGCAGCCTTGAGCAGTACTTC CASSLEQYF
TRBJ1-5 . TRBV4-1 . TGCGCCAGCAGCCGGACAGAGGGTTATCAGCCCCAGCATTTT CASSRTEGYQPQHF
TRBJ2-5 . TRBV7-3 . TGTGCCAGCAGTCCCTCGGTCCAGGAGACCCAGTACTTC CASSPSVQETQYF
TRBJ2-5 . TRBV28 . TGTGCCAGCAGTTTTTCCAGCCAAGAGACCCAGTACTTC CASSFSSQETQYF
TRBJ2-7 once TRBV27 TRBD1 TGTGCCAGCAGTTTTCCCGGGACAGTAAGGGACGAGCAGTACTTC CASSFPGTVRDEQYF
TRBJ2-7 medium-sized TRBV6-2/TRBV6-3 TRBD2 TGTGCCAGCAGCCGGGGACTAGCGGGACAACCGGGGAGCTACGAGCAGTACTTC CASSRGLAGQPGSYEQYF
TRBJ2-2 . TRBV6-4 TRBD2 TGTGCCAGCAGTGCCACTAGCGGGGGGGCCACGTGGGAGCTGTTTTTT CASSATSGGATWELFF
TRBJ1-1 . TRBV19 . TGTGCCAGTAGTCTCATGAGGGGGTTGGGCACTGAAGCTTTCTTT CASSLMRGLGTEAFF
TRBJ2-1 once TRBV30 . TGTGCCTTGACAGTTAATTATTACAATGAGCAGTTCTTC CALTVNYYNEQFF
TRBJ2-5 few TRBV12-3/TRBV12-4 . TGTGCCAGCAGTTCAACTAGCAGAGAGACCCAGTACTTC CASSSTSRETQYF
TRBJ2-7 . TRBV27 . TGTGCCAGCAGTTTATCGTCGGAGCCCTACGAGCAGTACTTC CASSLSSEPYEQYF